The next 21 T cell receptor beta chains were all read from a single sample in a study of T cell repertoires in cytomegalovirus infection (dated by TCRdb to about 2019). The treatment or condition tag for this specimen amounts to: in vitro stimulation with specific CMV peptide epitopes to enrich CMV-specific T cells. For these receptors, no antigen is known. Instrument used: Illumina HiSeq 1500. Through fastp at Q25 and MiXCR, TCRdb rebuilt clones from the public reads, retaining in-frame beta chains. Each CDR3 protein gets just one entry, which takes the most common genes and DNA from the rows behind it. The sample table contains fewer than 850,000 distinct CDR3 sequences; only one count was recorded for about 27% of them. The ten largest clones add up to roughly 14% of the sample. This sample comprised cultured CD8+ T cells from PBMCs, obtained from culture after CMV antigen stimulation. The receptors derive from a human donor in good health (CMV status not recorded). Some clones in this sample may be carry-over from other donors' samples.

This clonotype was detected only a few times. J is TRBJ1-2 and V is TRBV12-5; D is uncertain. The V gene's germline CDR1 is LGHNT and CDR2 FRNRAP. CDR3 size: 12 residues. V lost 5 bases, J lost 6 bases, and 10 bases lay in between. The CDR3 coding sequence is TGTGCTAGTGGTAAGGGAGGAGATGGCTACACCTTC. Its translation is CASGKGGDGYTF.

This clonotype was detected a few times. J is TRBJ2-3 and V is TRBV7-2, with D unresolved. V shed 0 bases and J shed 7 bases, with 17 bases lying between them. Germline loops: CDR1 SGHTA, CDR2 FQGNSA. The CDR3 has 16 amino acids. This chain's CDR3 is CASSLAAAPPGYTQYF. CDR3 in DNA: TGTGCCAGCAGCTTAGCGGCGGCTCCCCCGGGTTATACGCAGTATTTT.

This chain connects TRBV6-9 to TRBJ2-7; 8 positions match TRBD2. The CDR3 has 16 amino acids. Germline V gives CDR1 MNHGY, CDR2 SVAAGI. V was pared by 7 bases and J by 2 bases, with 13 bases of the junction left unmatched. CDR3 amino acids: CASTYPWLAGTYEQYF. CDR3 DNA sequence: TGTGCCAGCACCTACCCGTGGTTAGCGGGGACCTACGAGCAGTACTTC.

At least ten counts were recorded for this clonotype. The rearrangement links TRBV7-6 to TRBJ1-1; TRBD1 matches at 8 bases. Germline V CDR1 and CDR2: SGHVS, FNYEAQ. J gave up 4 bases and V 5 bases, and 6 bases lay outside the gene matches. The CDR3 has 14 residues. This chain's CDR3 is CASSVNDRGTEAFF. The CDR3 nucleotides are TGTGCCAGCAGCGTCAATGACAGGGGCACTGAAGCTTTCTTT.

This chain links TRBV6-2 or TRBV6-3 with TRBJ1-1; D is perhaps TRBD1 (6 bases). Per the germline V gene, CDR1 is MNHEY and CDR2 is SVGEGT. Trimming left V 7 bases short and J 5 bases short, with 17 bases between. This CDR3 region has 14 residues. CDR3 loop: CASTPRGVGTEAFF. CDR3 bases: TGTGCCAGCACCCCGAGGGGGGTTGGGACTGAAGCTTTCTTT.

CDR3 bases: TGTGCCAGCAGTTCTGAAGGACTAGTCTACAATGAGCAGTTCTTC. This codes for CASSSEGLVYNEQFF. V usage is TRBV28 and J usage is TRBJ2-1; TRBD2 aligns across 7 bases. The CDR3 spans 15 residues. V trimming: 4 bases; J trimming: 3 bases; junction bases outside the gene matches: 6. CDR1 and CDR2 from the germline V gene are MDHEN and SYDVKM. Full variable domain (outside the CDR3, taken from reference TRBV28 and TRBJ2-1): DVKVTQSSRYLVKRTGEKVFLECVQDMDHENMFWYRQDPGLGLRLIYFSYDVKMKEKGDIPEGYSVSREKKERFSLILESASTNQTSMYLCASSSEGLVYNEQFFGPGTRLTVL.

This clonotype occurred once. V gene TRBV6-6 combines with J gene TRBJ1-5; TRBD1 might be the D (5 bases). The CDR3 contains 15 residues. Germline-derived CDR1 and CDR2 are MNHNY and SVGAGI (reference sequence). V dropped 0 bases and J dropped 6 bases, with 12 bases sitting between them. The CDR3 region is CASSYSGRGGQPQHF. CDR3 bases: TGTGCCAGCAGTTACTCGGGCCGGGGGGGTCAGCCCCAGCATTTT.

The chain employs TRBV27 and TRBJ1-2; no reliable D call. V lost 8 bases and J lost 8, with 12 bases in between. CDR3 size: 11 residues. Germline loops: CDR1 MNHEY, CDR2 SMNVEV (reference sequence). The CDR3 DNA reads TGTGCCAGCGCGGGCGGGTTCGGCTACACCTTC. Translated, it gives CASAGGFGYTF.

V and J are TRBV27 and TRBJ1-1; tentatively, D is TRBD1 (5 bases). CDR3 length: 14 residues. Trimming shortened V by 7 bases and J by 0 bases, and 12 bases separated the two germline ends. Germline loops: CDR1 MNHEY, CDR2 SMNVEV (reference sequence). In nucleotides, the CDR3 is TGTGCCAGCAAGAATAGAGGGGTGAACACTGAAGCTTTCTTT. It specifies CASKNRGVNTEAFF.

The CDR3 protein is CASSFGPGLADGNTIYF. DNA for the CDR3: TGTGCCAGCAGTTTCGGTCCGGGGTTAGCGGATGGAAACACCATATATTTT. The rearrangement joins TRBV12-3 or TRBV12-4 to TRBJ1-3; D remains unclear. The V end lost 3 bases, the J end lost 3 bases, and 18 bases lay between the germline ends. The CDR3 consists of 17 residues.

The rearrangement links TRBV6-5 to TRBJ1-1; D is unclear. Germline V CDR1 and CDR2: MNHEY, SVGAGI. Trimming took off 1 base at V and 5 bases at J, with 14 bases between the two ends. The CDR3 sequence is 15 residues long. CDR3 coding DNA: TGTGCCAGCAGTTACTTGGGAACTAGTTTAACTGAAGCTTTCTTT. This gives the protein CASSYLGTSLTEAFF.

This clonotype was seen only once. V usage is TRBV27 and J usage is TRBJ2-1; TRBD2 might be the D (6 bases). Between the trimmed V and J ends, which lost 5 bases and 2 bases, there was a span of 13 bases. The germline gives CDR1 MNHEY, CDR2 SMNVEV (reference sequence). This CDR3 has 15 amino acids. CDR3 in amino acids: CASSTGLSPYNEQFF. The CDR3 DNA sequence: TGTGCCAGCAGTACGGGACTTTCACCCTACAATGAGCAGTTCTTC.

This clonotype was detected a few times. The chain recombines TRBV7-6 with TRBJ1-1, with D hard to call. The CDR3 has 13 residues. Germline assignment: CDR1 SGHVS and CDR2 FNYEAQ. With 5 bases removed from V and 7 bases from J, the gap between germline ends came to 14 bases. The CDR3, as DNA: TGTGCCAGCAGCCGCGTCCTCGGTCTTGAAGCTTTCTTT. It encodes CASSRVLGLEAFF.

J is TRBJ2-2 and V is TRBV7-9; maybe TRBD1 (6 bases). This CDR3 comprises 14 residues. Looked up from germline, CDR1 is SEHNR and CDR2 is FQNEAQ (reference sequence). V was pared by 4 bases and J by 4 bases, with 10 bases between. Written as DNA, the CDR3 is TGTGCCAGCAGCTCCGGACAGTTCACCGGGGAGCTGTTTTTT. This encodes CASSSGQFTGELFF.

The rearrangement joins TRBV7-9 to TRBJ1-2; 7 nucleotides align to TRBD1. Trimming cost V 5 bases and J 0 bases; bases outside gene matches: 6. The CDR3 length is 15 residues. Germline CDR1 SEHNR, CDR2 FQNEAQ (reference sequence). The CDR3: CASSEQGFPNYGYTF. Written as DNA, the CDR3 is TGTGCCAGCAGCGAACAGGGGTTTCCTAACTATGGCTACACCTTC.

The CDR3 loop is CASSPPWDLAKNIQYF. The CDR3 DNA reads TGTGCCAGCAGCCCCCCCTGGGACTTAGCCAAAAACATTCAGTACTTC. The J gene is TRBJ2-4, the V gene TRBV7-4; perhaps TRBD2 as D (6 bases). The CDR3 runs 16 residues. Germline V gene lookup returns CDR1 SGHVT and CDR2 SQSDAQ. V was trimmed by 5 bases and J by 0 bases, leaving 14 bases between them. The complete variable domain, with remaining parts taken from reference TRBV7-4 and TRBJ2-4, reads GAGVSQSPRYKVAKRGRDVALRCDSISGHVTLYWYRQTLGQGSEVLTYSQSDAQRDKSGRPSGRFSAERPERSVSTLKIQRTEQGDSAVYLCASSPPWDLAKNIQYFGAGTRLSVL.

This clonotype appeared many times. The gene calls are TRBV7-8 and TRBJ1-1; 8 bases fit TRBD1. CDR1 is SGHVS, CDR2 FQNEAQ, per germline. The CDR3 covers 15 residues. J was trimmed by 7 bases and V by 1 base; bases with no gene match: 8. CDR3 region: CASSLVGTGVFEAFF. CDR3 sequence (DNA): TGTGCCAGCAGCTTAGTAGGGACAGGAGTCTTTGAAGCTTTCTTT.

Many counts were recorded for this clonotype. The chain uses TRBV7-2 and TRBJ2-3; the D is unclear. CDR1 is SGHTA, CDR2 FQGNSA, per germline. V lost 1 base to trimming and J lost 2 bases, with 10 bases between them. This CDR3 contains 15 residues. CDR3 protein: CASSLEGRITDTQYF. Written as DNA, the CDR3 is TGTGCCAGCAGCTTAGAAGGCAGGATCACAGATACGCAGTATTTT.

V usage is TRBV14 and J usage is TRBJ2-7; 8 positions match TRBD2. V was pared by 4 bases and J by 3 bases, with 8 bases of the junction left unmatched. Per germline, CDR1 SGHDN and CDR2 FVKESK. This CDR3 region has 15 residues. For the CDR3, the DNA is TGTGCCAGCAGCCTCGGAGGTAGCGGGATCTACGAGCAGTACGTC. Its protein product is CASSLGGSGIYEQYV.

The chain has TRBV29-1 and TRBJ1-1, with D hard to call. Germline CDR1 is SQVTM and CDR2 is ANQGSEA. This CDR3 is built from 13 residues. Trimming cost V 0 bases and J 11 bases, with 16 bases left between them. The CDR3 protein is CSVEDGSLRAAFF. CDR3 DNA: TGCAGCGTTGAAGACGGCTCGCTACGGGCGGCTTTCTTT.

The chain uses TRBV29-1 and TRBJ1-1; 9 nucleotides agree with TRBD1. After removal of 6 bases from V and 3 bases from J, the junction contained 5 bases not matched to a gene. The CDR3 totals 13 residues. Germline CDR1 reads SQVTM; CDR2 reads ANQGSEA. CDR3 in DNA: TGCAGCGTGCGGACAGGGGATTACACTGAAGCTTTCTTT. Its protein product is CSVRTGDYTEAFF.